This T cell receptor beta chain was profiled in a study of CXCR3-negative and CXCR3-positive naive CD8 T cells (dated by TCRdb to about 2019). For the study in its entirety: About 135 million TRB reads were obtained in total, roughly 1.5 +/- 0.3 million reads per library. Naive subsets from a handful of donors and memory cells from 3 donors were included in the TRBV-TRBJ cluster analysis. The diversity and physicochemical repertoire analyses included 11 donors pooled from two independent experiments.

The CDR3 spans 12 residues, from the cysteine through the phenylalanine. The record lacks a DNA sequence. CDR1 DFQATT and CDR2 SNEGSKA were looked up in the germline V gene (reference sequence). For each CD8+ T cell subset, flow sorting was done in triplicate, and 250,000 to 300,000 cells per subset went directly into RLT lysis buffer. Naive CD8+ T cells were defined stringently as CD45RO-CCR7+CD27+CD95- to exclude memory contaminants. Standard density gradient centrifugation was used to isolate peripheral blood mononuclear cells from buffy coats. A FACSAria III was used to flow-sort naive CXCR3-negative and CXCR3-positive CD8+ T cells. An RNeasy Mini Kit was used to extract total RNA from the sorted cells. Sequenced on a NextSeq 550. The Human TCR Profiling Kit (MiLaboratory) was used to prepare UMI-labeled 5' RACE TRB cDNA libraries. cDNA synthesis used the entire amount of extracted RNA, and PCR amplification then used the entire amount of cDNA produced. The libraries were made side by side, with each library going through the same number of PCR cycles. As for how the authors treated the data: With a requirement of at least two reads per UMI, MIGEC and MiXCR extracted about 52,000 +/- 9,100 unique UMI-labeled TRB cDNA molecules per library. An average of 40,000 +/- 10,000 functional in-frame TRB CDR3 nucleotide clonotypes without stop codons was found per library. After downsampling to 5000 UMI-labeled TRB molecules per sample, diversity metrics such as normalized Shannon-Wiener and Chao1 were calculated in VDJtools. For the central five CDR3 residues, VDJtools calculated physicochemical properties weighted by clonotype size, namely interaction energy, strength, volume and Kidera factor 4. After the reads were reprocessed by TCRdb, one entry was made per CDR3 protein sequence, with no DNA. TCRdb's processing, not the authors' own work, is the source of the V and J calls. The table for this sample lists tens of thousands of distinct CDR3 sequences. The ten largest make up more than 1.3% of the sample.

Here is what the overall study found, with its caveats: Both naive subsets had comparably high repertoire diversity, while memory CD8+ T cells had much lower repertoire diversity. Similar TRBV-TRBJ usage was shown by naive CXCR3-negative and CXCR3-positive cells from the same donor, whereas distinct patterns were shown by memory cells. Surface CD5, linked to self-reactivity in mice, was comparable between naive subsets; TCR interaction strength was therefore also inferred from TRB CDR3 physicochemical properties. Because CXCR3 expression was partially decreased after cryopreservation, freshly isolated PBMCs were used for most assays. TRB CDR3s from CXCR3-positive naive cells showed higher hydrophobicity (lower Kidera factor 4), lower energy, and higher strength and volume indices than CXCR3-negative naive cells.

On this clonotype itself: What this receptor recognizes is not known.

The V gene is TRBV20-1 and the J gene is TRBJ1-1. This TCR came from a human donor in good health. Some clones in this sample may be carry-over from other donors' samples. Sample: naive CXCR3- CD8+ T cells from blood. In light of the paper, this sample's cell subset or site label describes: CD45RO-CCR7+CD27+CD95- naive CD8+ T cells lacking CXCR3 (TNR3-). CDR3 loop: CSVRILDTEAFF.